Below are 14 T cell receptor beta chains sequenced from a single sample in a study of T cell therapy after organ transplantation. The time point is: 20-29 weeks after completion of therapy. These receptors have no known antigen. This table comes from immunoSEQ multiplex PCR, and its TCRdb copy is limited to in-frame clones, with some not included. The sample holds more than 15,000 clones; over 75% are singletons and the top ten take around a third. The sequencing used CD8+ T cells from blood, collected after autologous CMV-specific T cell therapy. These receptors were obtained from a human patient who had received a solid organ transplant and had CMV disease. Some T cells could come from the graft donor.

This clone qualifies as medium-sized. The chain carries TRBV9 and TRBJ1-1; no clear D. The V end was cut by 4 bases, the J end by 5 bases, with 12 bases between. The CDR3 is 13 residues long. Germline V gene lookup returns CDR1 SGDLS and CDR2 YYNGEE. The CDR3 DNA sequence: TGTGCCAGCAGCATAACTGCGGTTACTGAAGCTTTCTTT. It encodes CASSITAVTEAFF. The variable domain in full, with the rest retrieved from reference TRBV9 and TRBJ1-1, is DSGVTQTPKHLITATGQRVTLRCSPRSGDLSVYWYQQSLDQGLQFLIQYYNGEERAKGNILERFSAQQFPDLHSELNLSSLELGDSALYFCASSITAVTEAFFGQGTRLTVV.

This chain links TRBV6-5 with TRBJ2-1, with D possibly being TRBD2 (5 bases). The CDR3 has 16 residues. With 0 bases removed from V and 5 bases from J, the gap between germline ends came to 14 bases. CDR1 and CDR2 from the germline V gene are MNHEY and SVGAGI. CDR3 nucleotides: TGTGCCAGCAGTTACTCGTTCCGGGGTGGAAACAATGAGCAGTTCTTC. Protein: CASSYSFRGGNNEQFF.

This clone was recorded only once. The CDR3 DNA sequence: TGTGCCATCAGAGAGACAGGGAGGGACACTGAAGCTTTCTTT. It is translated as CAIRETGRDTEAFF. The rearrangement joins TRBV10-3 to TRBJ1-1; TRBD1 agrees at 7 bases. The CDR3 totals 14 residues. V dropped 6 bases and J dropped 3; count of bases not matched to a gene: 7. CDR1 and CDR2 (germline): ENHRY, SYGVKD.

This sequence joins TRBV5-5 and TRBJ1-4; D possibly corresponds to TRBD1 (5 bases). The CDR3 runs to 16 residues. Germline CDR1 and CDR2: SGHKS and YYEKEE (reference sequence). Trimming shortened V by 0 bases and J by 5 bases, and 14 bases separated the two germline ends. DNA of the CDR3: TGTGCCAGCAGCTTGGGTCAGGGCGCCAGAAATGAAAAACTGTTTTTT. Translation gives CASSLGQGARNEKLFF.

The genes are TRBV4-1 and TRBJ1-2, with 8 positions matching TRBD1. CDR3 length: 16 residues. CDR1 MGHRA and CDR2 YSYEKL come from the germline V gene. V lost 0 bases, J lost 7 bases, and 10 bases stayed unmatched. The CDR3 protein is CASSQDRTGSYGGYTF. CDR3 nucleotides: TGCGCCAGCAGCCAAGATCGGACAGGGAGCTACGGTGGCTACACCTTC.

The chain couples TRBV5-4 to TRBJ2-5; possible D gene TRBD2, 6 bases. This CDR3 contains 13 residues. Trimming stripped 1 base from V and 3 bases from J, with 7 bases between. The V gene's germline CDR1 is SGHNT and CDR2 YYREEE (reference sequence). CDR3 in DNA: TGTGCCAGCAGCTTGTGGGGGGAAGAGACCCAGTACTTC. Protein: CASSLWGEETQYF.

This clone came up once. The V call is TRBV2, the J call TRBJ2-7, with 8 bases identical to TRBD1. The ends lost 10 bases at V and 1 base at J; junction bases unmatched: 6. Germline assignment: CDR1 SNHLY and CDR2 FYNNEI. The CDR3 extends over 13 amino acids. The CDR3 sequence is CATDRGSSYEQYF. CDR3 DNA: TGTGCCACCGACAGGGGCTCTTCCTACGAGCAGTACTTC.

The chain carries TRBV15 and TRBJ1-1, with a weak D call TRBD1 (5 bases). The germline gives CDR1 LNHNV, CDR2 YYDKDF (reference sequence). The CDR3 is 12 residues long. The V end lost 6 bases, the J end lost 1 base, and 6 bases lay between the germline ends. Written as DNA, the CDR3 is TGTGCCACCAGTACAGGGAACACTGAAGCTTTCTTT. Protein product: CATSTGNTEAFF.

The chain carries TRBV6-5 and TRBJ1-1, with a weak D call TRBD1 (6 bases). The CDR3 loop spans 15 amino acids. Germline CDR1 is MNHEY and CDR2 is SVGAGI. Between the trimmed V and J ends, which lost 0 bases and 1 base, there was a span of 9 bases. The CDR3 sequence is CASSYSGGGNTEAFF. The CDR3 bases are TGTGCCAGCAGTTACTCTGGGGGCGGGAACACTGAAGCTTTCTTT.

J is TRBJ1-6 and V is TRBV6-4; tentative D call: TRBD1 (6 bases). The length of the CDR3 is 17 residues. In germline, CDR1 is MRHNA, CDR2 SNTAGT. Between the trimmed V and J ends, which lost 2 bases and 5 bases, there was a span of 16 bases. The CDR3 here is CASSDEGTLNDNSPLHF. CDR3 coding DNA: TGTGCCAGCAGTGACGAGGGGACACTTAACGATAATTCACCCCTCCACTTT.

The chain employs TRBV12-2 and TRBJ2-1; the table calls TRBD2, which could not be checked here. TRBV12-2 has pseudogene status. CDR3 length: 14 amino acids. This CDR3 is CPTRPSGSPNEQFF. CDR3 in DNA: TGCCCCACGCGCCCTAGCGGGAGTCCAAATGAGCAGTTCTTC.

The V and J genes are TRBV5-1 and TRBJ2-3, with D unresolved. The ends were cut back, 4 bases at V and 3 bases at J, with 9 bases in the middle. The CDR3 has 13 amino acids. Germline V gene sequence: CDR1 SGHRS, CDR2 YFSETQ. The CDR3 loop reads CASSQIGTDTQYF. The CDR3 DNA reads TGCGCCAGCAGCCAAATTGGTACAGATACGCAGTATTTT.

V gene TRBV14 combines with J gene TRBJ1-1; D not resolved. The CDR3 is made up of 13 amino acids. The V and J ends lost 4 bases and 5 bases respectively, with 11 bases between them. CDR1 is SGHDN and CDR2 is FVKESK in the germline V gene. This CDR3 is CASSPLRTTEAFF. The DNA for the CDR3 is TGTGCCAGCAGCCCGCTAAGAACAACTGAAGCTTTCTTT.

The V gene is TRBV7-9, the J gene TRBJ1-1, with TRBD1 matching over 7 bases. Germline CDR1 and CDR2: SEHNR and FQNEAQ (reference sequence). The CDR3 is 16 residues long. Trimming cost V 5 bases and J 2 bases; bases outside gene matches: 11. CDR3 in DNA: TGTGCCAGCAGCATTCTGACAGGGAGGGGAAACACTGAAGCTTTCTTT. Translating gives CASSILTGRGNTEAFF.